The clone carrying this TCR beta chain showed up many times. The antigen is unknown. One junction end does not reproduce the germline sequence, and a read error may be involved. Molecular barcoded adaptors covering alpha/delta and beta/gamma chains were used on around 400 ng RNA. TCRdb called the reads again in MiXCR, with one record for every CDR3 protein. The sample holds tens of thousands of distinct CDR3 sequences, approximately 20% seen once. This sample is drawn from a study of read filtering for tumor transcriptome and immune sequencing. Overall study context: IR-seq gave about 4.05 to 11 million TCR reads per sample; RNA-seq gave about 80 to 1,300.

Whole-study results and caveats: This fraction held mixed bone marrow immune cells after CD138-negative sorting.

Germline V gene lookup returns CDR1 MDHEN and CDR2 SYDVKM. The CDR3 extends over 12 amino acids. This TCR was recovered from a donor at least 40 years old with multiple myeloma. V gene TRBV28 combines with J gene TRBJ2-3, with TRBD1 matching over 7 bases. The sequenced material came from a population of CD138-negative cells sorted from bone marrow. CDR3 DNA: TGTGCCAGCAGTCCGGGACAGCGCCCTTTATCTTTT. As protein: CASSPGQRPLSF.